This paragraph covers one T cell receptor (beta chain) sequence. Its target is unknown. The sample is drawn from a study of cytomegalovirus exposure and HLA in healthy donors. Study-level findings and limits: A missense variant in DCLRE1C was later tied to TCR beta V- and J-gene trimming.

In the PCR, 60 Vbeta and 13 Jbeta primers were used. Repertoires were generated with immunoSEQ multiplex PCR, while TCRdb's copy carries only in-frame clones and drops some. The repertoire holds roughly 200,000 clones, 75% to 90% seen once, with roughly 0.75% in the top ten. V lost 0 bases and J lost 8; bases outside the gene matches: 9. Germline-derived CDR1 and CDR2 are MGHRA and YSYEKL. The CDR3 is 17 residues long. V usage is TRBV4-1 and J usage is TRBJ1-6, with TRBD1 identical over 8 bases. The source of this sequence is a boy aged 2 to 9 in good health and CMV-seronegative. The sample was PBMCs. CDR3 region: CASSQEPQGAMDSPLHF. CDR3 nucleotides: TGCGCCAGCAGCCAAGAACCCCAGGGGGCGATGGATTCACCCCTCCACTTT.